This T cell receptor beta chain originates from a study of cytomegalovirus exposure and HLA in healthy donors. Across the whole study: The same platform was used for the 120 validation repertoires and the roughly 720 first-cohort repertoires, a later analysis reported. Study-wide points: It was confirmed in vitro that a few of the CMV-associated chains were specific for CMV antigens. First-cohort TCR clusters tended to co-occur in the approximately 110 validation repertoires, a later analysis found.

Separate from the approximately 720-subject first cohort was the approximately 130-subject validation cohort, to which the donors belonged. With respect to this clone: Its antigen is not known.

TCRdb's table, derived via immunoSEQ multiplex PCR, lists solely in-frame clones and lacks some. The sample lists 85,000 to 120,000 clones; around 90% were seen once. The CDR3 covers 14 residues. Losses at the gene ends were 4 bases for V and 3 bases for J; bases not matched to a gene: 4. CDR1 is MNHEY, CDR2 SMNVEV, per germline (reference sequence). V is TRBV27 and J is TRBJ2-7; 9 positions agree with TRBD1. Sequenced material: PBMCs. The sequence derives from a young woman in good health and CMV-seropositive. CDR3 DNA: TGTGCCAGCAGTTCCGGGACAGGGTACTACGAGCAGTACTTC. Amino acid sequence: CASSSGTGYYEQYF.